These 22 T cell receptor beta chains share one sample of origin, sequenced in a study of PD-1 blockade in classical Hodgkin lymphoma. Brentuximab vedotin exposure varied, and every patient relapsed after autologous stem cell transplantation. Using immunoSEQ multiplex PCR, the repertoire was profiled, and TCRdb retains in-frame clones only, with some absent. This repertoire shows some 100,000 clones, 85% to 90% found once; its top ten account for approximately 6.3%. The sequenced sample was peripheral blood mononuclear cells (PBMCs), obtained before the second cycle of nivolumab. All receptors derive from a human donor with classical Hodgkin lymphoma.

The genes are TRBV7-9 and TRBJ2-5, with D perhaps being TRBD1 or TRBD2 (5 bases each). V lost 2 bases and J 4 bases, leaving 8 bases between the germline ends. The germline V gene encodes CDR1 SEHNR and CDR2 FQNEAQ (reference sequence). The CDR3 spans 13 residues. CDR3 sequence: CASSLPGTETQYF. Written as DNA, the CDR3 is TGTGCCAGCAGCTTACCAGGGACAGAGACCCAGTACTTC.

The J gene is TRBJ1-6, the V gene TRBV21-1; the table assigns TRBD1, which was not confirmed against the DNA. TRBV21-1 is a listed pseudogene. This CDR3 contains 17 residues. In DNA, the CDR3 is TGTGCCAGCAGCAAAGTTTTCGACAGGGGTTATAATTCACCCCTCCACTTT. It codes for CASSKVFDRGYNSPLHF.

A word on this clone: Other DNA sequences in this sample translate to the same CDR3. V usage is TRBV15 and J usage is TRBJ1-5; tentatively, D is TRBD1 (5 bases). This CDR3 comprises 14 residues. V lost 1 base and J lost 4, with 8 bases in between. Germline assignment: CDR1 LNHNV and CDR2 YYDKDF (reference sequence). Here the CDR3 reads CATSRGGGNQPQHF. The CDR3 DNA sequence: TGTGCCACCAGCAGAGGGGGGGGTAATCAGCCCCAGCATTTT.

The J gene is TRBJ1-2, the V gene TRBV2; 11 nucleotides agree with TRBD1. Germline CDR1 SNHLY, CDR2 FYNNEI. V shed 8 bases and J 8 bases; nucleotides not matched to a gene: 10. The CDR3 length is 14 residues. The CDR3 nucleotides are TGTGCCAGCGTGAGGACAGGGGGCTTAGGAGGCTACACCTTC. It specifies CASVRTGGLGGYTF. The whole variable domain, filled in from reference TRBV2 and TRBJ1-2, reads EPEVTQTPSHQVTQMGQEVILRCVPISNHLYFYWYRQILGQKVEFLVSFYNNEISEKSEIFDDQFSVERPDGSNFTLKIRSTKLEDSAMYFCASVRTGGLGGYTFGSGTRLTVV.

CDR3 bases: TGTGCCAGCAGCTTACCCGATCGTGGGGGCGGGGGAGGCACCCAGTACTTC. Amino acids: CASSLPDRGGGGGTQYF. The chain employs TRBV7-2 and TRBJ2-5, with D maybe TRBD2 (7 bases). The germline V gene has CDR1 SGHTA and CDR2 FQGNSA. V was clipped by 2 bases and J by 8 bases, with 24 bases between them. This CDR3 is 17 amino acids long.

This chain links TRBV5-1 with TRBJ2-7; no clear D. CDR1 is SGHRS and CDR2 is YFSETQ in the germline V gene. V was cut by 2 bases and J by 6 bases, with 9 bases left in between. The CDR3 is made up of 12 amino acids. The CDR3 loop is CASSLTGGEQYF. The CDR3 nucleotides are TGCGCCAGCAGCTTAACGGGTGGCGAGCAGTACTTC.

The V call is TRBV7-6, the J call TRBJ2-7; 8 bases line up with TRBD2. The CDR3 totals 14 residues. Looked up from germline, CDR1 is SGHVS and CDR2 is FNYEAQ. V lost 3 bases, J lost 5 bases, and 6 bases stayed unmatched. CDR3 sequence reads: CASSFGGEPHEQYF. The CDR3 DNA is TGTGCCAGCAGCTTCGGGGGGGAGCCCCACGAGCAGTACTTC.

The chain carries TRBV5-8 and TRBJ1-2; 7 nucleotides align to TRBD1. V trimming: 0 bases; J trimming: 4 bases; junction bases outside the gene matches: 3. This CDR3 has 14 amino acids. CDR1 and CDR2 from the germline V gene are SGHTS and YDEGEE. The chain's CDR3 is CASSLVRDSYGYTF. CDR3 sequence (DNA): TGTGCCAGCAGCTTGGTTCGGGACAGCTATGGCTACACCTTC.

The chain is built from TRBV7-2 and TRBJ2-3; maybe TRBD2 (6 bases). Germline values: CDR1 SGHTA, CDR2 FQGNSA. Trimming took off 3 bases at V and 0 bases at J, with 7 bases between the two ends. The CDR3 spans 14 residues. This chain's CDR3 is CASSLDYSTDTQYF. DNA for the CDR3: TGTGCCAGCAGCTTGGACTATAGCACAGATACGCAGTATTTT.

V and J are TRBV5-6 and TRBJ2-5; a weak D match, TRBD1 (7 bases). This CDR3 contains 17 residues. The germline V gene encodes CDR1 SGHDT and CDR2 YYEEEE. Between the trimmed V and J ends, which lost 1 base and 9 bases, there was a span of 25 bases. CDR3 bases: TGTGCCAGCAGCTTGCTGGGGGTGACAGGGCCCCCGGGGGCCCAGTACTTC. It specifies CASSLLGVTGPPGAQYF.

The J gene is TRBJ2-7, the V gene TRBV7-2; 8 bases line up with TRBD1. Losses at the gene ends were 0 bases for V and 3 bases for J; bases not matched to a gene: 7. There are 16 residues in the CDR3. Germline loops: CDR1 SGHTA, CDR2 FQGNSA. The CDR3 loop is CASSLALPGGSYEQYF. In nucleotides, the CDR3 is TGTGCCAGCAGCTTAGCGCTGCCAGGGGGCAGCTACGAGCAGTACTTC.

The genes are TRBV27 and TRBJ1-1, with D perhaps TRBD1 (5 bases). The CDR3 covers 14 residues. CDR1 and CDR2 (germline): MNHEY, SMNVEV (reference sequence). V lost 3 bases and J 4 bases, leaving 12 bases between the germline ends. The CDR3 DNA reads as TGTGCCAGCAGTTTCCCTAAAAGGGGCACTGAAGCTTTCTTT. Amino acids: CASSFPKRGTEAFF.

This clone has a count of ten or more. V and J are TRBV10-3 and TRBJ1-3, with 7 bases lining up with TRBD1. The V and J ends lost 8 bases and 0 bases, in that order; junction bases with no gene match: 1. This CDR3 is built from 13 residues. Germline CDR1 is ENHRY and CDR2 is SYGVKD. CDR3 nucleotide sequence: TGTGCCATCCGGGACAGCTCTGGAAACACCATATATTTT. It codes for CAIRDSSGNTIYF.

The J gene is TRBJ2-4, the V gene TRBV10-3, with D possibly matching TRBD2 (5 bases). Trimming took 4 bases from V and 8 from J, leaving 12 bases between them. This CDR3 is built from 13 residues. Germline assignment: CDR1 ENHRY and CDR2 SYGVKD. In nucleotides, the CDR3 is TGTGCCATCAGTGTGACTGGAGCGGACATTCAGTACTTC. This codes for CAISVTGADIQYF.

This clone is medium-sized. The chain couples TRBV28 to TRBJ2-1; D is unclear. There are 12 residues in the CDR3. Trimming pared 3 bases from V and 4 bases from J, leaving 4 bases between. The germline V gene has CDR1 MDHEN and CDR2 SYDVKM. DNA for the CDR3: TGTGCCAGCAGTTTGGGGTACAATGAGCAGTTCTTC. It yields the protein CASSLGYNEQFF.

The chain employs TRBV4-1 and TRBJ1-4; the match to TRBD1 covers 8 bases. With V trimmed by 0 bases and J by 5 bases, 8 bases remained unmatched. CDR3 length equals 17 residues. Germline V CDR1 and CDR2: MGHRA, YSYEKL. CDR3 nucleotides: TGCGCCAGCAGCCAAGATGGGACAGGAGCCTTAAATGAAAAACTGTTTTTT. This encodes CASSQDGTGALNEKLFF.

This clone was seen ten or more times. CDR3 in amino acids: CASSLDPGWAFF. CDR3 nucleotides: TGTGCCAGCAGCTTAGACCCGGGTTGGGCTTTCTTT. The V gene is TRBV7-9, the J gene TRBJ1-1; the D is unclear. Per the germline V gene, CDR1 is SEHNR and CDR2 is FQNEAQ (reference sequence). CDR3 length: 12 amino acids. V lost 1 base to trimming and J lost 11 bases, with 11 bases between them.

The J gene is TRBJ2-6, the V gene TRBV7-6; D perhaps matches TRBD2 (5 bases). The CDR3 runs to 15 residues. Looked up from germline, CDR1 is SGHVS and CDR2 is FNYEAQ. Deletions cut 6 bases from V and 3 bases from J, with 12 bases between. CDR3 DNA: TGTGCCAGCAGACCTCCTCGGGGTGGGGCCAACGTCCTGACTTTC. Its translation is CASRPPRGGANVLTF.

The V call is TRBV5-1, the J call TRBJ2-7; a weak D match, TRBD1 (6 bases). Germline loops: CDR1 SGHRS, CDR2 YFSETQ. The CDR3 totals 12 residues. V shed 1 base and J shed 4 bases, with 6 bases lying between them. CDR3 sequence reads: CASSLRGYEQYF. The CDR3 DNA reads TGCGCCAGCAGCTTGAGGGGGTACGAGCAGTACTTC.

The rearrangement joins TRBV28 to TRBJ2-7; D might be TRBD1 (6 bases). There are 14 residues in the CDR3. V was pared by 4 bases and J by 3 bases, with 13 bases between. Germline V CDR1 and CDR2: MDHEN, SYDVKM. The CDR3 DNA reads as TGTGCCAGCAGTTCCCCGGGACAAAGCTACGAGCAGTACTTC. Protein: CASSSPGQSYEQYF.

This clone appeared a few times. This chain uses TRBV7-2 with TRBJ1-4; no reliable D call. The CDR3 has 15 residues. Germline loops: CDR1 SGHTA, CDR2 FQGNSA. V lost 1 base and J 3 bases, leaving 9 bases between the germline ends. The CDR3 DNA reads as TGTGCCAGCAGCTTAGTTAAGGGCGCTAATGAAAAACTGTTTTTT. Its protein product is CASSLVKGANEKLFF. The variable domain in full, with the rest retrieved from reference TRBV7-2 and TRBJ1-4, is GAGVSQSPSNKVTEKGKDVELRCDPISGHTALYWYRQSLGQGLEFLIYFQGNSAPDKSGLPSDRFSAERTGGSVSTLTIQRTQQEDSAVYLCASSLVKGANEKLFFGSGTQLSVL.

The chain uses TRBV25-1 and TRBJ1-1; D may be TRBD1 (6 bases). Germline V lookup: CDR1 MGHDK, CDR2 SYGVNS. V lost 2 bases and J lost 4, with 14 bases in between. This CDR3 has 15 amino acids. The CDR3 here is CASSENLEGGTEAFF. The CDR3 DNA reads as TGTGCCAGCAGTGAAAATCTAGAGGGGGGCACTGAAGCTTTCTTT.